This TCR beta chain derives from a study of T cell repertoires in cytomegalovirus infection. Overall study context: Used in the study were CMV epitopes, some recently identified and HLA-C-restricted, others well-studied and HLA-B-restricted. Through public TCR beta signatures, both CMV infection and matching HLA type were indicated.

TCRdb re-called the reads through MiXCR, storing one row per CDR3 protein. The sample has 250,000 to 300,000 distinct CDR3 sequences; 20% to 25% are singletons. Points from the study as a whole: It was HLA-C-restricted CMV-specific TCR beta clonotypes that dominated the response ex vivo. Summed public TCR beta family frequency identified CMV carriers bearing the relevant HLA.

As regards this clonotype: What it binds is not known.

The germline V and J ends were trimmed by 5 bases and 7 bases, with 12 bases remaining between them. The CDR3 length is 13 residues. Sample: cultured PBMCs, taken from culture after CMV antigen stimulation. This chain connects TRBV12-3 or TRBV12-4 to TRBJ2-4; weak D call: TRBD1 (6 bases). The clonotype was recovered from a human donor in good health (CMV status not recorded). Some clones in this sample may be carry-over from other donors' samples. The CDR3 coding sequence is TGTGCCAGCAGTGAGACAGGTTCGAACATTCAGTACTTC. Protein product: CASSETGSNIQYF.